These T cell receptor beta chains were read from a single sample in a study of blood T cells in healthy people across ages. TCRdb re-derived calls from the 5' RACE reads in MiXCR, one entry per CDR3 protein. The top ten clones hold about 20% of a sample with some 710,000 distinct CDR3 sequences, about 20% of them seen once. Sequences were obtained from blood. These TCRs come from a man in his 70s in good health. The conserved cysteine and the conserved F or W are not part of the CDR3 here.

ASSLSGVDEQF TRBJ2-1 TRBV5-4 11
ASSLLASPETQY TRBJ2-5 TRBV11-2 12
ASSYSKVSVLRRSNQPQH TRBJ1-5 TRBV6-2/TRBV6-3 18
ASSFPGRAGEQF TRBJ2-1 TRBV12-3/TRBV12-4 12
SARDGFKGATDTQY TRBJ2-3 TRBV20-1 14
ATSRDAAARETQY TRBJ2-5 TRBV15 13
ASSYSRQPNTEAF TRBJ1-1 TRBV6-2/TRBV6-3 13
ASSYLTPRGAKNIQY TRBJ2-4 TRBV6-5 15
ASSPGWGDNSPLH TRBJ1-6 TRBV4-1 13
ASSFQGAIGELF TRBJ2-2 TRBV7-2 12
ASSYSGGDTQY TRBJ2-3 TRBV6-5 11
ASSVEVLAWNEQF - TRBV9 13
ASSVEGTGGGNEQF TRBJ2-1 TRBV9 14
ASTGGSSYNEQF TRBJ2-1 TRBV5-1 12
ASSFSWSKPDYEQY TRBJ2-7 TRBV28 14
SVQAGGPYNEQF TRBJ2-1 TRBV29-1 12
ATRRGLETEAF TRBJ1-1 TRBV24-1 11
ASSLALVSTEVF TRBJ1-1 TRBV6-5 12
ASSLVGGQGTDTQY TRBJ2-3 TRBV5-1 14
SAPGPAGNTIY TRBJ1-3 TRBV20-1 11
ASSDLAGETEAF TRBJ1-1 TRBV2 12
ASNLAEGGTDTQY TRBJ2-3 TRBV7-9 13
ASSFGFDEGGYT TRBJ1-2 TRBV7-2 12
ASSPLFYGYT TRBJ1-2 TRBV28 10
ASSLSGAGGEQF - TRBV28 12
SADPPGGEATQY TRBJ2-3 TRBV29-1 12
SGLGPGQETQY TRBJ2-5 TRBV20-1 11
ASRFDSPTDTQY TRBJ2-3 TRBV5-1 12
AWSRGDYGYT TRBJ1-2 TRBV30 10
ASISSAGKNGYT TRBJ1-2 TRBV6-2/TRBV6-3 12
ASSLTGDTGELF TRBJ2-2 TRBV5-1 12
ASLLNPGNTGELF TRBJ2-2 TRBV5-1 13
ASSLGPSDTQY TRBJ2-3 TRBV5-1 11
ASSPGGTQY TRBJ2-5 TRBV6-5 9
ASGTGGNTGAF TRBJ1-1 TRBV19 11
AVRRQGITSEQF TRBJ2-1 TRBV3-1 12
ASSQVPGLNTEAF TRBJ1-1 TRBV28 13
ASSSSDQPQH TRBJ1-5 TRBV7-2 10
ASRELSARRASQPQH TRBJ1-5 TRBV6-1 15
SASSSGYRPDTQY TRBJ2-3 TRBV20-1 13
ASSLVIGVSNQPQH TRBJ1-5 TRBV11-2 14
ASSPVQLETQY TRBJ2-5 TRBV5-1 11
ASSDFRTTGELF TRBJ2-2 TRBV2 12
AISDLNTDTQY TRBJ2-3 TRBV10-3 11
ASSALGTGEY TRBJ2-5 TRBV6-1 10
AISEGQGLELF TRBJ2-2 TRBV10-3 11
AIRNSSGIYRTDTQY TRBJ2-3 TRBV2 15
ASTRGGRGPAEAF TRBJ1-1 TRBV12-3/TRBV12-4 13
ASSLEGQGRSYEQY TRBJ2-7 TRBV5-1 14
ASSLLGQSFY TRBJ2-5 TRBV5-1 10
ASSESSSAF TRBJ1-1 TRBV6-1 9